This T cell receptor (beta chain) came from a study of neurological immune-mediated disorders. Study results and caveats: No expanded-clone CDR3 amino acid sequence recurred across subjects, suggesting private TCR-beta repertoires.

Remarks on this clonotype: The antigen is undetermined.

Specified time point: longitudinal time-point 2. PBMCs numbering 2 million and stored at -80 C yielded the unsorted libraries. With 10-nucleotide random UMIs included, cDNA was synthesized by 5'RACE. Sequencing of 15-18 subjects in each run yielded over 170 million TCR-beta sequences. TCRdb fed the 5' RACE reads into MiXCR, producing one record per CDR3 protein. The table records 70,000 to 95,000 distinct CDR3 sequences, under 15% of them present only once. The germline V gene has CDR1 SGHTA and CDR2 FQGNSA. This CDR3 has 14 residues. V dropped 0 bases and J dropped 4 bases, with 9 bases sitting between them.

The clonotype comes from a female donor with HTLV-1-associated myelopathy (HAM/TSP). Sequenced sample: PBMCs. The rearrangement links TRBV7-2 to TRBJ1-1, with no clear D. Here the CDR3 reads CASSLAWTSTEAFF. The CDR3 DNA reads TGTGCCAGCAGCTTAGCATGGACCAGCACTGAAGCTTTCTTT.